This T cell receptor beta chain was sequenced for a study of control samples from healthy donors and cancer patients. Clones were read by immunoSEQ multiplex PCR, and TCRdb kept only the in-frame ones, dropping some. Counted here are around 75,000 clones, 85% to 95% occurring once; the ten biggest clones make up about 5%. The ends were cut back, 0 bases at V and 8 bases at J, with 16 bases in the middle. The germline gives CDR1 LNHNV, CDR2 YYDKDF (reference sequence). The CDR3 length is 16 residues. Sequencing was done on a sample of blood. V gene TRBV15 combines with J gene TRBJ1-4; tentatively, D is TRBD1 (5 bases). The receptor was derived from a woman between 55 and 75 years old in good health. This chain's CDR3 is CATSRDQSRDWEKLFF. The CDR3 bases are TGTGCCACCAGCAGAGATCAAAGCCGGGACTGGGAAAAACTGTTTTTT.